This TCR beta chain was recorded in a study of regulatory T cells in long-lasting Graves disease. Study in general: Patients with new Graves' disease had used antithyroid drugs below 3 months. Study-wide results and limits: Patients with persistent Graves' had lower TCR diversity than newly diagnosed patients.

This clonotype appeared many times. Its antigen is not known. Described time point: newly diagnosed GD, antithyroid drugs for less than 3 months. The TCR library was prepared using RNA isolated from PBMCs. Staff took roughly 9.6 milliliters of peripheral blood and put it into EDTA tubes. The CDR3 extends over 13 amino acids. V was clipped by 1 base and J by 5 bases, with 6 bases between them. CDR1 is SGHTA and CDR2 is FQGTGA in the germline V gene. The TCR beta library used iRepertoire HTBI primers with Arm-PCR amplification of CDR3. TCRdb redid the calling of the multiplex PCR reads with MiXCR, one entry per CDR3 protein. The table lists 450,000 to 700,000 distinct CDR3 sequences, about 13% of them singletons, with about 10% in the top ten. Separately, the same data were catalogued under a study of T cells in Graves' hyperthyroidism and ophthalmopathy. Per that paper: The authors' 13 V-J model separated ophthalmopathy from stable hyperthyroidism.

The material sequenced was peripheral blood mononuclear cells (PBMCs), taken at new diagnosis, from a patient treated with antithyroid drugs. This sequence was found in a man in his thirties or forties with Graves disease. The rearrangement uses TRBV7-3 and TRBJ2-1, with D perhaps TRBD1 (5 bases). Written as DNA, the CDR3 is TGTGCCAGCAGCTTAAAGACAGACAATGAGCAGTTCTTC. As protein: CASSLKTDNEQFF. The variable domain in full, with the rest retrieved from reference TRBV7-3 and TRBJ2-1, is GAGVSQTPSNKVTEKGKYVELRCDPISGHTALYWYRQSLGQGPEFLIYFQGTGAADDSGLPNDRFFAVRPEGSVSTLKIQRTERGDSAVYLCASSLKTDNEQFFGPGTRLTVL.